This T cell receptor (beta chain) appears in the sequencing data of a study of cytomegalovirus exposure and HLA in healthy donors. General observations from the study: Cytomegalovirus association was listed for 150 or so TCR beta chains.

The CDR3 loop spans 14 amino acids. Germline assignment: CDR1 MNHEY and CDR2 SVGAGI. V lost 5 bases, J lost 0 bases, and 10 bases lay in between. Generated by immunoSEQ multiplex PCR, the TCRdb table keeps only in-frame clones and is missing some. The sample shows approximately 58,000 clones, roughly 94% of them seen only once. Regarding this clone: Its specificity is not known.

The rearrangement uses TRBV6-5 and TRBJ1-2; no firm D call. The sequencing sample was made of PBMCs. The sequence came from a young woman in good health and CMV-seropositive. CDR3 nucleotide sequence: TGTGCCAGCAGTCCCCGGACTTCTAACTATGGCTACACCTTC. Encoded protein: CASSPRTSNYGYTF.